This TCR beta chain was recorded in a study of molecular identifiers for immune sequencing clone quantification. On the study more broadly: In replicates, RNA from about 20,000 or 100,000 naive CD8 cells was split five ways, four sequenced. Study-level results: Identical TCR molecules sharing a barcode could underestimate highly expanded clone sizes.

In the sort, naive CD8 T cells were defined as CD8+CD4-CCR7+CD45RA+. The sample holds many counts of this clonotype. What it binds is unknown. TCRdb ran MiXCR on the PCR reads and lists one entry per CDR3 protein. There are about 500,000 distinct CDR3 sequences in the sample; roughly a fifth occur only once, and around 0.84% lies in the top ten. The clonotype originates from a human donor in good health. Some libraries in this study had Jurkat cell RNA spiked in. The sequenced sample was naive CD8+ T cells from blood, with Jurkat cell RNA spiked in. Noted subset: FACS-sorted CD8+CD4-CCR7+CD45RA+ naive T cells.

The CDR3 nucleotides are TGTGCCAGCAGCGTAGAGGGCCTTGTCCAAAACATTCAGTACTTC. Translated: CASSVEGLVQNIQYF. This chain uses TRBV9 with TRBJ2-4; D not certain. Germline CDR1 is SGDLS and CDR2 is YYNGEE. Trimming stripped 0 bases from V and 5 bases from J, with 12 bases between. The CDR3 sequence is 15 residues long.